Presented here are 2 T cell receptor beta chains from one specimen sequenced in a study of CD8 T cells in Susac syndrome. Random hexamers served to reverse transcribe roughly 0.5 to 1 ug RNA. TCRdb processed the immunoSEQ multiplex PCR reads anew with MiXCR; each CDR3 protein has one entry. Among 150,000 to 200,000 distinct CDR3 sequences listed, under 95% were seen once. The sequenced sample was CD4+ T cells from PBMCs. These TCRs come from a human donor in good health.

The chain has TRBV28 and TRBJ2-7; 7 bases match TRBD1. Germline trimming cut 11 bases from V and 1 base from J; bases unmatched to any gene: 8. The CDR3 is made up of 13 amino acids. Germline V gives CDR1 MDHEN, CDR2 SYDVKM. CDR3 nucleotides: TGTGCCGGCTCGACAGGGCTGTCCTACGAGCAGTACTTC. Amino acid sequence: CAGSTGLSYEQYF.

This chain connects TRBV19 to TRBJ2-6; D is tentatively TRBD1 or TRBD2 (5 bases each). The germline V gene has CDR1 LNHDA and CDR2 SQIVND (reference sequence). The CDR3 is 19 amino acids. Trimming took 5 bases from V and 0 from J, leaving 20 bases between them. CDR3: CASSFWGRRGSSGANVLTF. CDR3 nucleotide sequence: TGTGCCAGTAGTTTTTGGGGACGACGGGGAAGCTCTGGGGCCAACGTCCTGACTTTC.